One and the same sample provided the 18 T cell receptor beta chains below, sequenced in a study of CD8 T cells in ankylosing spondylitis. TCRdb passed the 5' RACE reads through MiXCR, listing each CDR3 protein once. The sample holds over 700,000 distinct CDR3 sequences, 19% seen once. Study observations and caveats: There was a TCR beta motif, made of 7 to 9 highly homologous variants, that appeared characteristic of ankylosing spondylitis blood.

For these receptors, no antigen is known. The sample comprised blood, either unsorted or a sorted T cell fraction (not recorded which). The receptor source for this set is a male donor with ankylosing spondylitis.

V is TRBV5-1 and J is TRBJ1-2; D gene uncertain. V shed 1 base and J shed 6 bases, with 13 bases lying between them. The CDR3 has 14 residues. Germline lookup yields CDR1 SGHRS and CDR2 YFSETQ. In DNA form, the CDR3 reads TGCGCCAGCAGCTTGAATCGGGTCTCGGATGGCTACACCTTC. Its translation: CASSLNRVSDGYTF.

The chain carries TRBV30 and TRBJ2-3; TRBD1 matches 7 bases. Losses at the gene ends were 1 base for V and 1 base for J; bases not matched to a gene: 2. The germline gives CDR1 GTSNPN, CDR2 SVGIG (reference sequence). This CDR3 region has 14 residues. CDR3 nucleotide sequence: TGTGCCTGGAGTGCGGGACAGCGCACAGATACGCAGTATTTT. This sequence encodes CAWSAGQRTDTQYF.

The chain recombines TRBV28 with TRBJ2-5, with TRBD1 identical over 8 bases. Trimming took 6 bases from V and 1 from J; bases not matched to a gene: 4. The CDR3 consists of 14 residues. CDR1 MDHEN and CDR2 SYDVKM come from the germline V gene. The CDR3 bases are TGTGCCAGCAGATCCGGACAGGGCCAAGAGACCCAGTACTTC. Its translation is CASRSGQGQETQYF.

The chain uses TRBV20-1 and TRBJ1-1; D is possibly TRBD1 (5 bases). Germline values: CDR1 DFQATT, CDR2 SNEGSKA (reference sequence). Trimming took 0 bases from V and 6 from J, leaving 11 bases between them. This CDR3 spans 13 amino acids. The CDR3 here is CSARDAGKAEAFF. The CDR3 bases are TGCAGTGCTAGAGATGCAGGGAAGGCTGAAGCTTTCTTT.

This clonotype was recorded a few times. V usage is TRBV12-3 or TRBV12-4 and J usage is TRBJ2-5, with D tentatively TRBD1 (5 bases). The CDR3 is 14 residues long. V was clipped by 3 bases and J by 0 bases, with 8 bases between them. CDR3 in amino acids: CASSLNRNQETQYF. For the CDR3, the DNA is TGTGCCAGCAGTTTGAACAGGAACCAAGAGACCCAGTACTTC.

The chain is built from TRBV11-2 and TRBJ2-7; 9 bases match TRBD1. Germline trimming cut 1 base from V and 2 bases from J; bases unmatched to any gene: 3. CDR1 and CDR2 (germline): SGHAT, FQNNGV. CDR3 length: 15 amino acids. The CDR3 nucleotides read TGTGCCAGCAGCTTAGGGAGGGACAGGGCCTACGAGCAGTACTTC. Amino acid sequence: CASSLGRDRAYEQYF.

This clonotype has ten or more counts. The chain combines TRBV28 with TRBJ2-2; 7 positions agree with TRBD2. V lost 1 base and J lost 3; bases outside the gene matches: 5. CDR3 length: 16 amino acids. Germline CDR1 and CDR2: MDHEN and SYDVKM. The CDR3 nucleotides read TGTGCCAGCAGTTTATTGAGCGGGGCCTACACCGGGGAGCTGTTTTTT. It specifies CASSLLSGAYTGELFF.

This clonotype was seen repeatedly, ten times or more. The chain couples TRBV9 to TRBJ2-1; D uncertain. CDR1 is SGDLS, CDR2 YYNGEE, per germline. The CDR3 extends over 13 amino acids. Trimming removed 2 bases at V and 3 bases at J, with 6 bases between. The CDR3 DNA sequence: TGTGCCAGCAGCGTGTCCGTCTACAATGAGCAGTTCTTC. It yields the protein CASSVSVYNEQFF.

The chain couples TRBV12-3 or TRBV12-4 to TRBJ2-1; 7 nucleotides align to TRBD2. V gave up 10 bases and J gave up 9 bases; unmatched junction bases: 9. This CDR3 is built from 12 residues. The CDR3 here is CATKPGGSEQFF. CDR3 DNA: TGTGCCACCAAGCCCGGCGGGAGTGAGCAGTTCTTC.

The gene calls are TRBV12-3 or TRBV12-4 and TRBJ1-1; 7 nucleotides agree with TRBD1. V lost 6 bases, J lost 5 bases, and 6 bases stayed unmatched. The CDR3 is 13 residues long. The CDR3 region has the DNA TGTGCCAGCAGGACCGCAGGGGGGACTGAAGCTTTCTTT. It codes for CASRTAGGTEAFF.

The V and J genes are TRBV29-1 and TRBJ1-2; TRBD1 matches at 7 bases. V lost 4 bases to trimming and J lost 0 bases; unmatched junction nucleotides: 2. The CDR3 covers 13 residues. Looked up from germline, CDR1 is SQVTM and CDR2 is ANQGSEA. The CDR3 reads CSVVDRANYGYTF. DNA of the CDR3: TGCAGCGTTGTCGACAGGGCTAACTATGGCTACACCTTC.

This clonotype was recorded a few times. V usage is TRBV27 and J usage is TRBJ2-7; 10 bases fit TRBD1. The V and J ends lost 6 bases and 1 base, in that order; junction bases with no gene match: 3. This CDR3 is 14 amino acids long. From germline, CDR1 is MNHEY and CDR2 SMNVEV (reference sequence). CDR3 nucleotide sequence: TGTGCCAGCAGCTGGGACAGGGGATCCTACGAGCAGTACTTC. Protein product: CASSWDRGSYEQYF.

This clonotype was recorded a few times. The CDR3 DNA reads TGTGCCAGCAGCTTGGCCACAGGGGTTTCCTACGAGCAGTACTTC. It codes for CASSLATGVSYEQYF. V usage is TRBV5-5 and J usage is TRBJ2-7; 7 positions agree with TRBD1. CDR1 is SGHKS and CDR2 is YYEKEE in the germline V gene (reference sequence). V shed 0 bases and J 1 base; nucleotides not matched to a gene: 4. The CDR3 is 15 residues long. The entire variable domain, with the rest obtained from reference TRBV5-5 and TRBJ2-7, is as follows: DAGVTQSPTHLIKTRGQQVTLRCSPISGHKSVSWYQQVLGQGPQFIFQYYEKEERGRGNFPDRFSARQFPNYSSELNVNALLLGDSALYLCASSLATGVSYEQYFGPGTRLTVT.

J is TRBJ1-2 and V is TRBV12-3 or TRBV12-4; 9 bases are a match to TRBD1. With V trimmed by 5 bases and J by 7 bases, 8 bases remained unmatched. The CDR3 extends over 14 amino acids. The chain's CDR3 is CASSQGTGRFGYTF. The CDR3 DNA reads TGTGCCAGCAGTCAAGGGACAGGGAGGTTTGGCTACACCTTC.

This clonotype was picked up a small number of times. The chain has TRBV10-3 and TRBJ2-3, with TRBD1 as a possible D gene (6 bases). V gave up 5 bases and J gave up 7 bases, with 16 bases separating them. The CDR3 sequence is 14 residues long. Germline V gives CDR1 ENHRY, CDR2 SYGVKD. CDR3 DNA sequence: TGTGCCATCAGTCGCTCCCCGGGACACAATACGCAGTATTTT. Encoded protein: CAISRSPGHNTQYF.

The chain recombines TRBV5-6 with TRBJ2-1; no clear D. The CDR3 length is 17 residues. The V gene's germline CDR1 is SGHDT and CDR2 YYEEEE. The V gene lost 0 bases and the J gene lost 0 bases, with 13 bases spanning the gap. The DNA of the CDR3 is TGTGCCAGCAGCTTGGCCTCGGGCTTCCGCTCCTACAATGAGCAGTTCTTC. Translating it yields CASSLASGFRSYNEQFF.

The chain couples TRBV12-3 or TRBV12-4 to TRBJ2-7, with 12 bases that match TRBD2. The CDR3 runs to 14 residues. V was pared by 5 bases and J by 6 bases, with 5 bases of the junction left unmatched. For the CDR3, the DNA is TGTGCCAGCAGTCTGACTAGCGGGAGACCCGAGCAGTACTTC. Translated: CASSLTSGRPEQYF.

This clonotype was observed a few times. This chain joins TRBV6-5 and TRBJ2-7; D possibly uses TRBD1 or TRBD2 (5 bases each). Germline CDR1 MNHEY, CDR2 SVGAGI. The CDR3 has 16 amino acids. Trimming removed 0 bases at V and 3 bases at J, with 15 bases between. The CDR3 DNA follows: TGTGCCAGCAGTTACTCGGGGGATTCGATGGTCTACGAGCAGTACTTC. Residues: CASSYSGDSMVYEQYF.